This TCR beta chain was sequenced during a study of blood T cell repertoires in COVID-19. Enrollment of patients from Seattle took place during active infection, with longitudinal follow-up. Sequencing used immunoSEQ multiplex PCR; TCRdb keeps in-frame clones, though not all of them. The sample consists of roughly 320,000 clones, more than 80% of them appearing once. Between the trimmed V and J ends, which lost 6 bases and 1 base, there was a span of 12 bases. Germline V gives CDR1 MNHEY, CDR2 SVGAGI. This CDR3 spans 14 amino acids. Source material: peripheral blood. This clonotype originated in a woman aged 45-65 years with COVID-19, enrolled during active disease. V and J are TRBV6-5 and TRBJ1-1, with D possibly matching TRBD1 (6 bases). This CDR3 reads CASRKTGSNTEAFF. The CDR3 nucleotides read TGTGCCAGCAGGAAAACAGGGTCGAACACTGAAGCTTTCTTT.